Presented here are 15 T cell receptor beta chains from one specimen sequenced in a study of metastatic and nonmetastatic thyroid tumors. TCRdb re-called clones via MiXCR from the PCR reads. This sample has around 26,000 clones, with 3.7% found just once. Patients had received no treatment of any kind before thyroid surgery. Sequenced material: blood. The receptors shown here come from a male donor with papillary thyroid cancer or a benign thyroid nodule (not recorded which). Some clones in this sample may be carry-over from other donors' samples.

This clone was picked up a small number of times. Its ends do not fully match the called genes, so a read error is possible. This rearrangement joins TRBV12-5 to TRBJ2-7; D is unclear. Germline CDR1 reads LGHNT; CDR2 reads FRNRAP. The CDR3 contains 13 residues. This CDR3 is CASAPPRPYEQYF. The CDR3 DNA reads TGCGCTAGTGCCCCGCCGCGCCCCTACGAGCAGTACTTC.

In its sample, this clone ranks as medium-sized. The J gene is TRBJ2-7, the V gene TRBV24-1; 7 bases match TRBD2. This CDR3 is built from 13 residues. Germline CDR1 and CDR2: KGHDR and SFDVKD. V shed 11 bases, J shed 2 bases, and the junction held 8 bases outside the gene matches. In DNA form, the CDR3 reads TGTGCCATCCAGGGAGGGCCGACCTACGAGCAGTACTTC. It specifies CAIQGGPTYEQYF.

By its share, this clone is medium-sized (0.01 to 0.1%). The V and J genes are TRBV27 and TRBJ2-7, with 7 bases that match TRBD1. The CDR3 covers 13 residues. The J segment lost 3 bases and the V segment lost 6 bases, leaving 5 bases of the junction unmatched. The germline CDR1 and CDR2 sequences are MNHEY and SMNVEV (reference sequence). CDR3 amino acids: CASRRDSIYEQYF. The CDR3, as DNA: TGTGCCAGCAGGAGGGACAGCATCTACGAGCAGTACTTC.

This clone was detected only a few times. One junction end does not reproduce the germline sequence, and a read error may be involved. The DNA for the CDR3 is TGTGCCAGCAGTAAATCCCTTTTAGGTTACGATCAGTACTTC. Translating gives CASSKSLLGYDQYF. The chain couples TRBV2 to TRBJ2-7, with D uncertain. Germline-derived CDR1 and CDR2 are SNHLY and FYNNEI. The CDR3 consists of 14 residues.

This clone was found a few times. V is TRBV20-1 and J is TRBJ2-1; 10 bases map to TRBD2. Germline trimming cut 1 base from V and 9 bases from J; bases unmatched to any gene: 9. This CDR3 is 15 amino acids long. Germline V gene sequence: CDR1 DFQATT, CDR2 SNEGSKA (reference sequence). As DNA, the CDR3 is TGCAGTGCTAGAGGTCCGCTAGCGGGAGCGGCTGAGCAGTTCTTC. Its translation: CSARGPLAGAAEQFF.

The CDR3 DNA reads TGTGCCAGCACCCGATCGGGGGGCGCGGCCGGCTATGGCTACACCTTC. Amino acid sequence: CASTRSGGAAGYGYTF. V and J are TRBV28 and TRBJ1-2; maybe TRBD1 (6 bases). V lost 7 bases and J lost 4, with 22 bases in between. The germline V gene encodes CDR1 MDHEN and CDR2 SYDVKM. This CDR3 contains 16 residues.

This clone occurred a few times. The rearrangement uses TRBV6-1 and TRBJ1-1; D is possibly TRBD1 (6 bases). Deletions cut 5 bases from V and 1 base from J, with 14 bases between. Germline CDR1 is MNHNS and CDR2 is SASEGT. CDR3 length equals 15 residues. The CDR3 loop is CASSRLGGRNTEAFF. The CDR3 bases are TGTGCCAGCAGTCGCCTAGGGGGGAGGAACACTGAAGCTTTCTTT.

This clone was picked up many times. The chain joins TRBV5-1 to TRBJ2-1; 8 bases agree with TRBD2. The CDR3 is made up of 16 amino acids. The ends lost 0 bases at V and 1 base at J; junction bases unmatched: 3. Germline V gives CDR1 SGHRS, CDR2 YFSETQ. The DNA of the CDR3 is TGCGCCAGCAGCTTGGAAGCTAGCGGGTCCTACAATGAGCAGTTCTTC. Its protein product is CASSLEASGSYNEQFF.

This clone occurred many times. This chain connects TRBV24-1 to TRBJ2-3; D is uncertain. Trimming removed 3 bases at V and 0 bases at J, with 9 bases between. Germline lookup yields CDR1 KGHDR and CDR2 SFDVKD. The CDR3 consists of 15 residues. CDR3 DNA: TGTGCCACCAGTGATGGGTTTGGGAGCACAGATACGCAGTATTTT. Amino acids: CATSDGFGSTDTQYF.

This clone occurred many times. This sequence joins TRBV4-2 and TRBJ2-3; 15 bases match TRBD2. The germline V gene encodes CDR1 LGHNA and CDR2 YNFKEQ. Unmatched junction bases numbered 8, after V lost 6 bases and J lost 1 base. The CDR3 has 18 amino acids. The CDR3 region is CASSLGLAGGPGTDTQYF. CDR3 DNA sequence: TGTGCCAGCAGTCTCGGACTAGCGGGAGGGCCGGGCACAGATACGCAGTATTTT.

By share, this clone counts as medium-sized (0.01 to 0.1%). This rearrangement joins TRBV6-1 to TRBJ1-5; D unclear. Deletions cut 0 bases from V and 3 bases from J, with 9 bases between. Per the germline V gene, CDR1 is MNHNS and CDR2 is SASEGT. The CDR3 has 15 residues. The CDR3 region is CASSEARADNQPQHF. CDR3 nucleotides: TGTGCCAGCAGTGAAGCGCGGGCAGACAATCAGCCCCAGCATTTT.

The gene calls are TRBV24-1 and TRBJ2-7; tentative D call: TRBD2 (5 bases). This CDR3 has 15 amino acids. CDR1 is KGHDR, CDR2 SFDVKD, per germline. The ends were cut back, 4 bases at V and 7 bases at J, with 19 bases in the middle. The CDR3 nucleotides are TGTGCCACCAGTGACCCCACGTTCGGGCGAGGGGAGCAGTACTTC. Translating gives CATSDPTFGRGEQYF.

This clone was counted only a few times. The rearrangement joins TRBV6-2 or TRBV6-3 to TRBJ1-1; D is uncertain. The germline CDR1 and CDR2 sequences are MNHEY and SVGEGT. CDR3 length: 14 amino acids. Trimming removed 7 bases at V and 6 bases at J, with 18 bases between. This chain's CDR3 is CASTSTPGISEAFF. The CDR3 coding sequence is TGTGCCAGCACCTCTACCCCAGGAATTTCTGAAGCTTTCTTT.

This clone was detected only a few times. The V call is TRBV20-1, the J call TRBJ1-5, with D uncertain. Germline CDR1 DFQATT, CDR2 SNEGSKA (reference sequence). V lost 1 base and J 14 bases, leaving 15 bases between the germline ends. The CDR3 sequence is 12 residues long. The CDR3 is CSARGSNQHKHF. In DNA form, the CDR3 reads TGCAGTGCTAGAGGAAGTAATCAGCACAAGCATTTT.

CDR3 bases: TGTGCCAGCATGCAACTTGGACAGAAAGAGACCCAGTACTTC. Translation: CASMQLGQKETQYF. The rearrangement uses TRBV6-1 and TRBJ2-5; D perhaps matches TRBD1 (6 bases). The CDR3 loop spans 14 amino acids. The germline V gene encodes CDR1 MNHNS and CDR2 SASEGT. Between the trimmed V and J ends, which lost 7 bases and 3 bases, there was a span of 15 bases.